This T cell receptor beta chain was recovered during a study of blood T cell dynamics during melanoma immunotherapy (dated by TCRdb to the early 2020s). With respect to the entire study: Patients with metastatic melanoma were treated with first-line pembrolizumab or nivolumab plus ipilimumab as standard of care in the United Kingdom. To find early correlates of response, the study profiled the peripheral T cell receptor repertoires of patients with metastatic melanoma both before and after one cycle of checkpoint inhibitor therapy. The training cohort consisted of consecutive patients, while an additional independent group of patients from the same centre was pooled to form an external validation set. Broader findings and caveats from the paper: Unlike progressors, patients who went on to achieve disease control showed a bifurcated reorganization of the PBMC repertoire at W3, with either increased clonality or increased diversity. Whether the T cell clones behind the repertoire changes were melanoma-specific or instead reflected general immune activation was something the study could not determine. The relatively small sample size was acknowledged as potentially limiting generalization of the results.

In the case of this clone: Its antigen is still unknown. It has no much larger one-base neighbor in the sample; base qualities were not kept.

For every bulk PBMC sample, a fixed 350 ng of DNA was loaded. Following the manufacturer instructions, the immunoSEQ TCRb Assay kit was used to amplify TCR beta CDR3 sequences from genomic DNA. The KAPA Library Quantification Kit for Illumina platforms was used to quantify the pooled libraries by qPCR. Pooled libraries were sequenced on an Illumina NextSeq 500, clustered at roughly 0.55-1.2 pM. The paper's data handling went like this. TCR data were analyzed using immunoSEQ ANALYZER and the R LymphoSeq package. A rearrangement efficiency score was calculated as productive divided by the sum of productive and non-productive CDR3 sequences. Within each patient, timepoints were compared pairwise for clonality, measured with the Gini coefficient, and for diversity, measured with the Renyi index at alpha=1. In LymphoSeq, clonal relatedness was computed with an edit distance of 3 and repertoire similarity was computed with the Bhattacharyya coefficient. Linear discriminant analysis on week-3 changes in clonality and diversity was built with the R MASS and caret packages to classify response. TCRdb limited this immuneACCESS table to in-frame rearrangements with V and J called. A share of clones is missing; checked studies link under half to unresolved V genes, and the rest is unexplained. That table is the source of V, J and clone size, and D and trimming were worked out from the DNA. In this sample the table shows some 5,600 clones, around 77% of which occur a single time. About 33% of the sample lies in the top ten.

V is cut by 1 base and J by 8 bases, and the space between the germline ends is 8 bases. From the cysteine through the phenylalanine, the CDR3 covers 12 amino acids. Only the CDR3 DNA is retained, 36 bases long and in frame from the first base. The germline V gene specifies LGHNA as CDR1 and YNFKEQ as CDR2. The sample's time point label is to be understood as: week 3, after first cycle of checkpoint inhibitor. Blood samples were taken before treatment (T0) and at week 3 (W3), following the first cycle of checkpoint blockade. Except for a couple of patients with rapid clinical progression, response was assessed 12 weeks after the first infusion by RECIST 1.1; disease control meant complete response, partial response or stable disease. Patients were not eligible if they had prior systemic cancer treatment, concomitant immunosuppressant therapy or synchronous other active malignancies. TCR beta was sequenced in both bulk PBMC and plasma cell-free DNA in order to track circulating cells as well as T cell turnover. Lymphoprep and SepMate tubes were used to isolate PBMC from blood, and red cell lysis was then performed. QIAamp DNA Blood Mini kits were used to extract DNA from both PBMC and sorted T cell subsets.

The sequencing used blood, collected from a patient treated with checkpoint blockade. The origin of this receptor is a human donor with melanoma. This sequence uses TRBV4-2 and TRBJ1-2; a confident D gene designation cannot be given. The CDR3 protein sequence reads: CASSQVGNGYTF. The DNA sequence reads TGTGCCAGCAGCCAAGTTGGTAACGGCTACACCTTC.